This T cell receptor (beta chain) was sequenced for a study of T cell responses to AZD1222 COVID-19 vaccine. A remark on this clone: The antigen is undetermined.

Assay: immunoSEQ multiplex PCR; the TCRdb copy retains only in-frame clones and omits some. The top ten clones hold 1.1% of a sample with some 160,000 clones, about 83% of them seen once. General observations from the study: Clonal diversity may have been underestimated, and the donors were mostly white British, with more females than males.

CDR1 is LGHDT, CDR2 YNNKEL, per germline (reference sequence). Trimming took off 0 bases at V and 1 base at J, with 9 bases between the two ends. The CDR3 consists of 15 residues. The rearrangement uses TRBV3-1 (or the pseudogene TRBV3-2) and TRBJ2-5; D not certain. This sequence was found in an adult who received the AZD1222 COVID-19 vaccine. This sample comprised peripheral blood, obtained 28 days after the second AZD1222 dose. The CDR3 sequence is CASSQDPATQETQYF. In DNA, the CDR3 is TGTGCCAGCAGCCAAGATCCAGCCACCCAAGAGACCCAGTACTTC.